The 15 T cell receptor beta chains presented below share a single source sample, sequenced in a study of PD-1 blockade in mismatch repair-deficient tumors. Sequencing used immunoSEQ multiplex PCR; TCRdb keeps in-frame clones, though not all of them. This table has some 120,000 clones, roughly 86% appearing once. This material consisted of peripheral blood, taken approximately 73 weeks after starting pembrolizumab. The receptors were sampled from an adult with mismatch repair-deficient cancer.

This sequence joins TRBV27 and TRBJ2-1, with TRBD1 matching over 9 bases. With 5 bases clipped from V and 5 bases from J, the junction kept 13 bases outside the gene matches. The CDR3 contains 17 residues. Germline CDR1 and CDR2: MNHEY and SMNVEV (reference sequence). CDR3 amino acids: CASSILAPTGGHNEQFF. CDR3 DNA: TGTGCCAGCAGTATACTAGCGCCAACAGGGGGCCACAATGAGCAGTTCTTC.

V usage is TRBV5-4 and J usage is TRBJ2-5, with D uncertain. Between the trimmed V and J ends, which lost 0 bases and 4 bases, there was a span of 7 bases. The CDR3 totals 13 residues. CDR1 and CDR2 (germline): SGHNT, YYREEE (reference sequence). This CDR3 reads CASSLVPRETQYF. CDR3 nucleotide sequence: TGTGCCAGCAGCTTGGTCCCGAGAGAGACCCAGTACTTC.

The rearrangement uses TRBV2 and TRBJ2-6; D unclear. CDR3 length: 15 residues. Germline loops: CDR1 SNHLY, CDR2 FYNNEI. V lost 6 bases and J 0 bases, leaving 9 bases between the germline ends. In nucleotides, the CDR3 is TGTGCCAGCAGGCTACAGAACTCTGGGGCCAACGTCCTGACTTTC. It yields the protein CASRLQNSGANVLTF.

The chain recombines TRBV5-1 with TRBJ2-7, with 7 bases lining up with TRBD2. V shed 2 bases, J shed 2 bases, and the junction held 7 bases outside the gene matches. This CDR3 contains 15 residues. CDR1 and CDR2 (germline): SGHRS, YFSETQ. In DNA form, the CDR3 reads TGCGCCAGCAGCTTATCTGCGGGAGAGACCTACGAGCAGTACTTC. Translated: CASSLSAGETYEQYF.

This sequence joins TRBV19 and TRBJ2-6, with a weak D call TRBD2 (7 bases). The CDR3 length is 15 residues. The germline gives CDR1 LNHDA, CDR2 SQIVND (reference sequence). Trimming shortened V by 7 bases and J by 4 bases, and 14 bases separated the two germline ends. In DNA form, the CDR3 reads TGTGCCAGTACTACCCGGGGGGCCGGGGCCAACGTCCTGACTTTC. It specifies CASTTRGAGANVLTF.

This rearrangement joins TRBV6-5 to TRBJ2-7; TRBD1 is a possible D gene (6 bases). Trimming removed 4 bases from V and 3 bases from J, with 13 bases in between. Per the germline V gene, CDR1 is MNHEY and CDR2 is SVGAGI. CDR3 length: 14 amino acids. The DNA of the CDR3 is TGTGCCAGCAGTTCCCGGGACACCCTCTACGAGCAGTACTTC. This gives the protein CASSSRDTLYEQYF.

The CDR3 loop is CASSQVGSTSGREYNEQFF. CDR3 nucleotides: TGTGCCAGCAGCCAAGTAGGGTCTACTAGCGGGAGGGAGTACAATGAGCAGTTCTTC. The gene calls are TRBV4-2 and TRBJ2-1; 13 bases are a match to TRBD2. The CDR3 sequence is 19 residues long. CDR1 LGHNA and CDR2 YNFKEQ come from the germline V gene. V was pared by 1 base and J by 4 bases, with 10 bases of the junction left unmatched.

The rearrangement joins TRBV5-6 to TRBJ2-3; 8 bases are a match to TRBD2. This CDR3 comprises 13 residues. V shed 6 bases, J shed 4 bases, and the junction held 4 bases outside the gene matches. CDR1 is SGHDT, CDR2 YYEEEE, per germline. DNA for the CDR3: TGTGCCAGCACCCGGGGGGGGTCAGATACGCAGTATTTT. Translation: CASTRGGSDTQYF.

The chain uses TRBV27 and TRBJ1-2, with D possibly TRBD1 on 6 matching bases. V gave up 5 bases and J gave up 8 bases, with 15 bases separating them. This CDR3 spans 13 amino acids. Germline V CDR1 and CDR2: MNHEY, SMNVEV (reference sequence). CDR3 sequence reads: CASSPKQGWGYTF. Written as DNA, the CDR3 is TGTGCCAGCAGTCCAAAACAGGGATGGGGCTACACCTTC.

The chain uses TRBV19 and TRBJ2-7, with D possibly being TRBD2 (5 bases). The ends were cut back, 4 bases at V and 7 bases at J, with 14 bases in the middle. The CDR3 spans 13 residues. Germline lookup yields CDR1 LNHDA and CDR2 SQIVND (reference sequence). CDR3 loop: CASSTPGRTEQYF. The CDR3 DNA reads as TGTGCCAGTAGTACACCTGGGCGGACTGAGCAGTACTTC.

The CDR3 reads CASSPMGFGETQYF. CDR3 bases: TGTGCCAGCAGTCCAATGGGGTTTGGGGAGACCCAGTACTTC. This sequence joins TRBV28 and TRBJ2-5, with D uncertain. Germline V gene lookup returns CDR1 MDHEN and CDR2 SYDVKM. V was cut by 5 bases and J by 5 bases, with 15 bases left in between. CDR3 length equals 14 residues.

CDR3 sequence reads: CASSLVRGYSYEQYF. In DNA form, the CDR3 reads TGTGCCAGCAGCTTAGTGCGGGGATACTCCTACGAGCAGTACTTC. The V gene is TRBV11-1, the J gene TRBJ2-7; TRBD2 might be the D (6 bases). Germline assignment: CDR1 SGHAT and CDR2 FQDESV (reference sequence). Trimming stripped 1 base from V and 0 bases from J, with 10 bases between. The CDR3 length is 15 residues.

The V and J genes are TRBV19 and TRBJ2-1; a possible D gene is TRBD1 (6 bases). The V and J ends lost 4 bases and 0 bases respectively, with 16 bases between them. The CDR3 is 17 residues long. The V gene's germline CDR1 is LNHDA and CDR2 SQIVND (reference sequence). The CDR3 is CASSTEEGGYSYNEQFF. CDR3 coding DNA: TGTGCCAGTAGTACGGAAGAAGGGGGATACTCCTACAATGAGCAGTTCTTC.

The rearrangement joins TRBV5-1 to TRBJ1-4, with D unresolved. Trimming cost V 0 bases and J 5 bases, with 11 bases left between them. CDR3 length equals 15 residues. The germline CDR1 and CDR2 sequences are SGHRS and YFSETQ. The chain's CDR3 is CASSLDGFLNEKLFF. The CDR3 bases are TGCGCCAGCAGCTTGGATGGATTTTTGAATGAAAAACTGTTTTTT.

This chain joins TRBV29-1 and TRBJ2-7, with 9 bases lining up with TRBD2. Germline V CDR1 and CDR2: SQVTM, ANQGSEA. Trimming at V came to 5 bases and at J to 4 bases, leaving 3 bases not matched to a gene. CDR3 length equals 12 residues. The CDR3 reads CSVRGRGYEQYF. The CDR3 DNA sequence: TGCAGCGTTCGCGGGAGGGGGTACGAGCAGTACTTC.